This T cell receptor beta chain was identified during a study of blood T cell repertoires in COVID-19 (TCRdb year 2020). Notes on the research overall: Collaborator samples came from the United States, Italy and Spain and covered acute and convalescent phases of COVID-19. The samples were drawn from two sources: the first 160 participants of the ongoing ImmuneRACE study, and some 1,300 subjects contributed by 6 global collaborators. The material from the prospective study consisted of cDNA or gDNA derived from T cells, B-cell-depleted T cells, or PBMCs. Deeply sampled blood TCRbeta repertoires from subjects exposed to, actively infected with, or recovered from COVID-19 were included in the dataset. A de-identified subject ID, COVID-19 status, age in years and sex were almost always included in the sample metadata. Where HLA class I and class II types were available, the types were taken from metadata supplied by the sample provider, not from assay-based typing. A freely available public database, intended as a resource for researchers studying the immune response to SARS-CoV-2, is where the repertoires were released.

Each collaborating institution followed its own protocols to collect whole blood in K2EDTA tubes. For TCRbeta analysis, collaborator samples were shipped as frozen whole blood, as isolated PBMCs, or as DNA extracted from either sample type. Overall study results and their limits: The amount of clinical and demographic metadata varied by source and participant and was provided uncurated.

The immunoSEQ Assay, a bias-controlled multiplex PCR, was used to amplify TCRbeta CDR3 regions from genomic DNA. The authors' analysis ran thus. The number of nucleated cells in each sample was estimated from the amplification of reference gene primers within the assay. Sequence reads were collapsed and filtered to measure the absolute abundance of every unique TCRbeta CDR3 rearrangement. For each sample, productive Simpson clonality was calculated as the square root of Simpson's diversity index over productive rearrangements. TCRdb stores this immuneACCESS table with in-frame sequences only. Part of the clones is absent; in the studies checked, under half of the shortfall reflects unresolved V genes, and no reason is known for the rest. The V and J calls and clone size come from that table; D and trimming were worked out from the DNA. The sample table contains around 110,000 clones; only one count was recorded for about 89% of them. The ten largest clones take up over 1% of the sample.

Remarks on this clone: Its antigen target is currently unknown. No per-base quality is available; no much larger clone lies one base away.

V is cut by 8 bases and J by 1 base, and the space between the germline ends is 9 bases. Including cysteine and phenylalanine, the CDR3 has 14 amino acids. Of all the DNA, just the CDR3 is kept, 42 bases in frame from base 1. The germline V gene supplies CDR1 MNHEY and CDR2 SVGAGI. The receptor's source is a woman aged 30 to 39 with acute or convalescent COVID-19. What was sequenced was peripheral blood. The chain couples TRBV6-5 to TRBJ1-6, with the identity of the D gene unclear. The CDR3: CASYDTSYNSPLHF. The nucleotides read TGTGCCAGCTATGACACATCCTATAATTCACCCCTCCACTTT.